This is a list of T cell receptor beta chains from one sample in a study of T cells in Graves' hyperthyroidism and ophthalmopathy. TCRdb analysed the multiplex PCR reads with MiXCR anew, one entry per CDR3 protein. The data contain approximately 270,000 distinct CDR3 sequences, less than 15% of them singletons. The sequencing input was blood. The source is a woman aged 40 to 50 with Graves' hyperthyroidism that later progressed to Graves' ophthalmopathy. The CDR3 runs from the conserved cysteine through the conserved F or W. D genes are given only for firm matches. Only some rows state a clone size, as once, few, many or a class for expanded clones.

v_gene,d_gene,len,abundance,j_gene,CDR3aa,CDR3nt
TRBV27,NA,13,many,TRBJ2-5,CASSLVGVKTQYF,TGTGCCAGCAGTTTAGTGGGGGTAAAGACCCAGTACTTC
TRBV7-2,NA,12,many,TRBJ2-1,CASSLSLYEQFF,TGTGCCAGCAGCCTCTCCCTCTATGAGCAGTTCTTC
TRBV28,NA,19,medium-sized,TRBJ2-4,CASSLSYWGTSPTKNIQYF,TGTGCCAGCAGTTTATCCTATTGGGGGACCTCTCCAACCAAAAACATTCAGTACTTC
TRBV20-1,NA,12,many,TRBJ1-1,CSATGPVTEAFF,TGCAGTGCAACCGGGCCGGTTACTGAAGCTTTCTTT
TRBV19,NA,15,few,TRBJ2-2,CASSIDEGIAGELFF,TGTGCCAGTAGTATAGATGAAGGTATAGCCGGGGAGCTGTTTTTT
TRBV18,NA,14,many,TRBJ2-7,CASSIDSLSYEQYF,TGTGCCAGCTCAATTGACAGCCTCTCCTACGAGCAGTACTTC
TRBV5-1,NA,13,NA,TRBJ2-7,CASSLFESHEQYF,TGCGCCAGCAGCTTGTTTGAGTCCCACGAGCAGTACTTC
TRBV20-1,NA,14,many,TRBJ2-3,CSARTSGRTDTQYF,TGCAGTGCTAGGACCAGCGGGCGCACAGATACGCAGTATTTT
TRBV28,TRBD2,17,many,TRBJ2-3,CASSPHGTSGRTDTQYF,TGTGCCAGCAGTCCCCATGGGACTAGCGGACGCACAGATACGCAGTATTTT
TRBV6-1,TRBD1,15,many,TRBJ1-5,CASSAQGNYDQPQHF,TGTGCCAGCAGTGCACAGGGGAATTACGACCAGCCCCAGCATTTT
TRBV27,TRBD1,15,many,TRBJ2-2,CASRDRLANTGELFF,TGTGCCAGTAGGGACAGGTTAGCGAACACCGGGGAGCTGTTTTTT
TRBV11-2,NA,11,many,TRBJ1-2,CASTTSGGYTF,TGTGCCAGCACCACTAGTGGGGGCTACACCTTC
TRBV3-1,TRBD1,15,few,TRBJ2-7,CASSPRTGLGYEQYF,TGTGCCAGCAGCCCTAGGACAGGGCTGGGGTACGAGCAGTACTTC
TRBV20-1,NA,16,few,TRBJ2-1,CSARDFRGNTYREQFF,TGCAGTGCTAGAGATTTCAGGGGCAATACCTATCGTGAGCAGTTCTTC
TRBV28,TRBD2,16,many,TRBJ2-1,CASSLTTSGSHNEQFF,TGTGCCAGCAGTTTAACGACTAGCGGGAGCCACAATGAGCAGTTCTTC
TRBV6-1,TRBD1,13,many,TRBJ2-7,CASRQGVAYEQYF,TGTGCCAGCAGACAGGGGGTCGCCTACGAGCAGTACTTC
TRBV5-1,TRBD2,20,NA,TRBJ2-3,CASSLWSGLAGQPLADTQYF,TGCGCCAGCAGCTTGTGGAGCGGGCTAGCGGGTCAACCTCTCGCAGACACGCAGTATTTT
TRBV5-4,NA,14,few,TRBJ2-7,CASSRTGTLYEQYF,TGTGCCAGCAGCCGTACCGGGACATTATACGAGCAGTACTTC
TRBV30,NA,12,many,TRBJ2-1,CAWRDWYNEQFF,TGTGCCTGGAGGGACTGGTACAATGAGCAGTTCTTC
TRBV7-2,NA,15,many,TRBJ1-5,CASSLVDSPNQPQHF,TGTGCCAGCAGCTTAGTCGACAGTCCCAATCAGCCCCAGCATTTT
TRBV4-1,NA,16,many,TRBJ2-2,CASSPRGMSNEGELFF,TGCGCCAGCAGCCCTCGCGGGATGAGCAACGAGGGGGAGCTGTTTTTT
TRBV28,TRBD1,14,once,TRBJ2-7,CASSSLTGGSEQYF,TGTGCCAGCAGTTCCTTGACAGGGGGCTCCGAGCAGTACTTC
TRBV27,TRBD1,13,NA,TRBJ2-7,CASGDRGGYEQYF,TGTGCCAGCGGGGACAGGGGTGGCTACGAGCAGTACTTC
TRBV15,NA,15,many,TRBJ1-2,CATSSTPGDPYGYTF,TGTGCCACCAGCAGCACCCCAGGGGATCCATATGGCTACACCTTC
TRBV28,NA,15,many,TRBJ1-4,CASSFSVHLLSELFF,TGTGCCAGCAGTTTTTCCGTGCACCTTCTTAGTGAACTGTTTTTT
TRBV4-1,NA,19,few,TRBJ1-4,CASSQGMAGVFATNEKLFF,TGCGCCAGCAGCCAAGGAATGGCGGGCGTTTTTGCAACTAATGAAAAACTGTTTTTT
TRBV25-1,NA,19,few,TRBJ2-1,CASSSQGGGGPRNEVEQFF,TGTGCCAGCAGTTCCCAAGGGGGGGGAGGGCCCCGGAATGAGGTTGAGCAGTTCTTC
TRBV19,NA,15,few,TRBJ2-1,CASSGFLSSYNEQFF,TGTGCCAGTAGTGGCTTCCTGAGCTCCTACAATGAGCAGTTCTTC
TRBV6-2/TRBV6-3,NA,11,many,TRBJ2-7,CASSDMYEQYF,TGTGCCAGCAGTGATATGTACGAGCAGTACTTC
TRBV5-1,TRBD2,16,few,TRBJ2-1,CASSPIAGGPHNEQFF,TGCGCCAGCAGCCCAATAGCGGGAGGGCCTCACAATGAGCAGTTCTTC
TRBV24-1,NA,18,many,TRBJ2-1,CATSDFRETGLGYNEQFF,TGTGCCACCAGTGATTTCCGGGAGACAGGTTTGGGGTACAATGAGCAGTTCTTC
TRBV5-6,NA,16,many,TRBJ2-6,CASSLVAGSGANVLTF,TGTGCCAGCAGCTTGGTGGCGGGCTCTGGGGCCAACGTCCTGACTTTC
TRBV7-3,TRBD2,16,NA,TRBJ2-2,CASSLQAGVNTGELFF,TGTGCCAGCAGCTTACAAGCGGGAGTCAACACCGGGGAGCTGTTTTTT
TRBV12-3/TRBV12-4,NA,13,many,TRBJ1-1,CASSLSGYGEAFF,TGTGCCAGCAGTTTGTCGGGGTACGGTGAAGCTTTCTTT
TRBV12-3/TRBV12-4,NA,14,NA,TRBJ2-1,CASSYQVSYNEQFF,TGTGCCAGCAGTTACCAGGTATCCTACAATGAGCAGTTCTTC
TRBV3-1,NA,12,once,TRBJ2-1,CASSRRGNEQFF,TGTGCCAGCAGCCGACGTGGCAATGAGCAGTTCTTC
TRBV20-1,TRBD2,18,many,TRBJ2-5,CSARQGVYGFAGGETQYF,TGCAGTGCTAGACAGGGGGTCTACGGGTTTGCGGGAGGGGAGACCCAGTACTTC
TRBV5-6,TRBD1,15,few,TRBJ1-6,CASSVRQGDNSPLHF,TGTGCCAGCAGCGTACGACAGGGGGACAATTCACCCCTCCACTTT
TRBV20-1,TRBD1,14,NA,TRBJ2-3,CSALDRGWTDTQYF,TGCAGTGCATTGGACAGGGGATGGACAGATACGCAGTATTTT
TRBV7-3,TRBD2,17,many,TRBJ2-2,CASSQTGLAANTGELFF,TGTGCCAGCAGCCAAACCGGACTAGCGGCGAACACCGGGGAGCTGTTTTTT
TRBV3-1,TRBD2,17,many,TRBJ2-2,CASSRVGASGYTGELFF,TGTGCCAGCAGCCGAGTGGGGGCTAGCGGGTACACCGGGGAGCTGTTTTTT
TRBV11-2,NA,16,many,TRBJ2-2,CASSLRGAGAPGELFF,TGTGCCAGCAGCTTAAGGGGGGCGGGAGCGCCCGGGGAGCTGTTTTTT